These 23 T cell receptor beta chains came from one sample sequenced in a study of cytotoxic CD8 clonotypes in ibrutinib-treated CLL. Clones were read by immunoSEQ multiplex PCR, and TCRdb kept only the in-frame ones, dropping some. The profile shows approximately 340,000 clones, 67% of them singletons. The sequenced sample was PBMCs, obtained after 36 months of ibrutinib treatment. These receptors were obtained from a human donor with chronic lymphocytic leukemia.

This clone turned up a few times. The J gene is TRBJ2-7, the V gene TRBV5-1; maybe TRBD1 (6 bases). Trimming took off 4 bases at V and 2 bases at J, with 16 bases between the two ends. The CDR3 runs to 15 residues. From germline, CDR1 is SGHRS and CDR2 YFSETQ. The CDR3 DNA is TGCGCCAGCAGCCCGGACAGAGCCTTAACCTACGAGCAGTACTTC. It encodes CASSPDRALTYEQYF. Full variable domain (missing parts from reference TRBV5-1 and TRBJ2-7): KAGVTQTPRYLIKTRGQQVTLSCSPISGHRSVSWYQQTPGQGLQFLFEYFSETQRNKGNFPGRFSGRQFSNSRSEMNVSTLELGDSALYLCASSPDRALTYEQYFGPGTRLTVT.

The chain carries TRBV7-8 and TRBJ2-7, with 14 nucleotides matching TRBD2. CDR1 is SGHVS and CDR2 is FQNEAQ in the germline V gene. The CDR3 is 18 amino acids. The J segment lost 0 bases and the V segment lost 6 bases, leaving 10 bases of the junction unmatched. CDR3: CASSKGLAGATRSYEQYF. CDR3 sequence (DNA): TGTGCCAGCAGTAAGGGACTAGCGGGAGCCACCCGCTCCTACGAGCAGTACTTC.

The chain has TRBV6-1 and TRBJ2-7; 8 bases match TRBD2. In germline, CDR1 is MNHNS, CDR2 SASEGT. Unmatched junction bases numbered 9, after V lost 3 bases and J lost 2 bases. This CDR3 has 16 amino acids. Here the CDR3 reads CASSEVGAGGPYEQYF. DNA of the CDR3: TGTGCCAGCAGTGAGGTTGGTGCGGGAGGCCCCTACGAGCAGTACTTC.

The J gene is TRBJ2-1, the V gene TRBV27; 8 bases match TRBD1. CDR3 size: 14 residues. CDR1 is MNHEY and CDR2 is SMNVEV in the germline V gene (reference sequence). V lost 3 bases, J lost 7 bases, and 5 bases stayed unmatched. This chain's CDR3 is CASSFQGAQNEQFF. The CDR3 DNA reads TGTGCCAGCAGTTTCCAGGGGGCGCAAAATGAGCAGTTCTTC.

This clone was counted between two and nine times. The chain combines TRBV7-3 with TRBJ2-2; D is unresolved. The CDR3 is 15 residues long. V was clipped by 3 bases and J by 2 bases, with 10 bases between them. Germline V gene sequence: CDR1 SGHTA, CDR2 FQGTGA. The CDR3 nucleotides read TGTGCCAGCAGCTTTGGTAGGGCCAACACCGGGGAGCTGTTTTTT. It is translated as CASSFGRANTGELFF. Combining the CDR3 with reference TRBV7-3 and TRBJ2-2 gives the whole variable domain GAGVSQTPSNKVTEKGKYVELRCDPISGHTALYWYRQSLGQGPEFLIYFQGTGAADDSGLPNDRFFAVRPEGSVSTLKIQRTERGDSAVYLCASSFGRANTGELFFGEGSRLTVL.

The J gene is TRBJ1-1, the V gene TRBV9; D gene ambiguous. Germline V gene sequence: CDR1 SGDLS, CDR2 YYNGEE. Trimming removed 0 bases from V and 0 bases from J, with 6 bases in between. This CDR3 region has 14 residues. The CDR3 sequence is CASSVVALNTEAFF. CDR3 in DNA: TGTGCCAGCAGCGTAGTGGCATTGAACACTGAAGCTTTCTTT.

This clone has a handful of counts. The chain joins TRBV10-3 to TRBJ2-7; D is uncertain. Trimming removed 2 bases from V and 0 bases from J, with 5 bases in between. This CDR3 has 13 amino acids. Germline CDR1 and CDR2: ENHRY and SYGVKD. The CDR3 loop is CAISEELSYEQYF. The DNA for the CDR3 is TGTGCCATCAGTGAGGAACTCTCCTACGAGCAGTACTTC.

The chain carries TRBV11-2 and TRBJ2-1, with D possibly matching TRBD1 (5 bases). The CDR3 runs to 12 residues. CDR1 is SGHAT and CDR2 is FQNNGV in the germline V gene. Trimming cost V 5 bases and J 9 bases, with 11 bases left between them. Here the CDR3 reads CASSPQGTEQFF. DNA of the CDR3: TGTGCCAGCAGCCCGCAGGGTACTGAGCAGTTCTTC.

The V gene is TRBV4-1, the J gene TRBJ2-1; 10 bases agree with TRBD1. Germline V CDR1 and CDR2: MGHRA, YSYEKL. The CDR3 contains 15 residues. J lost 9 bases, V lost 0 bases, and 5 bases had no gene match. CDR3 amino acids: CASSQEDRGRSEQFF. The CDR3 DNA follows: TGCGCCAGCAGCCAAGAGGACAGGGGGAGGAGTGAGCAGTTCTTC.

This sequence joins TRBV4-1 and TRBJ1-2; 7 nucleotides agree with TRBD1. This CDR3 is built from 16 residues. With V trimmed by 1 base and J by 3 bases, 8 bases remained unmatched. Germline V CDR1 and CDR2: MGHRA, YSYEKL. The CDR3 nucleotides read TGCGCCAGCAGCCAAGTGGCCGGGACAGACTACTATGGCTACACCTTC. This translates into CASSQVAGTDYYGYTF.

This chain's CDR3 is CSAGVVGEKLFF. DNA for the CDR3: TGCAGCGCAGGGGTGGTGGGTGAAAAACTGTTTTTT. This chain connects TRBV29-1 to TRBJ1-4; D might be TRBD1 (6 bases). This CDR3 has 12 residues. Trimming removed 7 bases from V and 7 bases from J, with 13 bases in between. The germline CDR1 and CDR2 sequences are SQVTM and ANQGSEA. Full variable domain (remainder filled in from reference TRBV29-1 and TRBJ1-4): SAVISQKPSRDICQRGTSLTIQCQVDSQVTMMFWYRQQPGQSLTLIATANQGSEATYESGFVIDKFPISRPNLTFSTLTVSNMSPEDSSIYLCSAGVVGEKLFFGSGTQLSVL.

V usage is TRBV2 and J usage is TRBJ2-3; 9 bases are a match to TRBD2. The CDR3 is 15 residues long. From germline, CDR1 is SNHLY and CDR2 FYNNEI. After removal of 6 bases from V and 3 bases from J, the junction contained 7 bases not matched to a gene. CDR3 loop: CASRLAGVGTDTQYF. CDR3 sequence (DNA): TGTGCCAGCAGGTTAGCGGGAGTGGGGACAGATACGCAGTATTTT.

The chain is built from TRBV19 and TRBJ2-2, with 9 bases fitting TRBD1. The CDR3 totals 17 residues. Per germline, CDR1 LNHDA and CDR2 SQIVND (reference sequence). V shed 0 bases, J shed 6 bases, and the junction held 8 bases outside the gene matches. CDR3 DNA sequence: TGTGCCAGTAGTATAGACGTGGGGACAGGGTGGTCCGGGGAGCTGTTTTTT. This gives the protein CASSIDVGTGWSGELFF.

The count of this clone is one. The chain is built from TRBV28 and TRBJ2-3; 10 bases fit TRBD1. Germline CDR1 reads MDHEN; CDR2 reads SYDVKM. This CDR3 comprises 19 residues. Germline trimming cut 3 bases from V and 1 base from J; bases unmatched to any gene: 13. For the CDR3, the DNA is TGTGCCAGCAGTTTGCAGGCTTTCCGCGGGACAGGGGGCACAGATACGCAGTATTTT. Translated: CASSLQAFRGTGGTDTQYF.

V gene TRBV5-6 combines with J gene TRBJ2-7; TRBD1 matches at 8 bases. In germline, CDR1 is SGHDT, CDR2 YYEEEE. V lost 3 bases, J lost 6 bases, and 8 bases stayed unmatched. This CDR3 spans 14 amino acids. The CDR3 loop reads CASSWTGKAIEQYF. CDR3 coding DNA: TGTGCCAGCAGCTGGACAGGGAAGGCGATCGAGCAGTACTTC. Full variable domain (outside the CDR3, taken from reference TRBV5-6 and TRBJ2-7): DAGVTQSPTHLIKTRGQQVTLRCSPKSGHDTVSWYQQALGQGPQFIFQYYEEEERQRGNFPDRFSGHQFPNYSSELNVNALLLGDSALYLCASSWTGKAIEQYFGPGTRLTVT.

V is TRBV9 and J is TRBJ2-7; possibly TRBD2 for D (6 bases). Germline assignment: CDR1 SGDLS and CDR2 YYNGEE. The CDR3 sequence is 13 residues long. The ends were cut back, 2 bases at V and 3 bases at J, with 9 bases in the middle. Here the CDR3 DNA reads TGTGCCAGCAGCGTGGGGGACTTCTACGAGCAGTACTTC. It specifies CASSVGDFYEQYF.

This clone was seen a handful of times. CDR3 in amino acids: CASSSRTGERSNYGYTF. The CDR3 DNA reads as TGTGCCAGCAGTTCGCGCACAGGGGAAAGATCTAACTATGGCTACACCTTC. The chain is built from TRBV27 and TRBJ1-2, with TRBD1 identical over 7 bases. In germline, CDR1 is MNHEY, CDR2 SMNVEV (reference sequence). J gave up 0 bases and V 4 bases, and 11 bases lay outside the gene matches. The CDR3 contains 17 residues.

The rearrangement joins TRBV12-5 to TRBJ1-6; the D is unclear. CDR3 size: 14 residues. In germline, CDR1 is LGHNT, CDR2 FRNRAP. Trimming took 6 bases from V and 7 from J, leaving 13 bases between them. CDR3 amino acids: CASGPGRANSPLHF. For the CDR3, the DNA is TGTGCTAGTGGCCCCGGGAGGGCAAATTCACCCCTCCACTTT. Full variable domain (rest looked up from reference TRBV12-5 and TRBJ1-6): DARVTQTPRHKVTEMGQEVTMRCQPILGHNTVFWYRQTMMQGLELLAYFRNRAPLDDSGMPKDRFSAEMPDATLATLKIQPSEPRDSAVYFCASGPGRANSPLHFGNGTRLTVT.

The chain employs TRBV28 and TRBJ2-2, with D perhaps matching TRBD1 or TRBD2 (6 bases each). V was shortened by 6 bases and J by 4 bases, with 15 bases between the two germline ends. CDR1 and CDR2 from the germline V gene are MDHEN and SYDVKM. The CDR3 totals 15 residues. Written as DNA, the CDR3 is TGTGCCAGCAGCTCTGGTGGGGGGCGCACCGGGGAGCTGTTTTTT. It is translated as CASSSGGGRTGELFF.

This chain uses TRBV25-1 with TRBJ2-7; 10 bases are a match to TRBD1. With 4 bases clipped from V and 3 bases from J, the junction kept 3 bases outside the gene matches. The germline V gene has CDR1 MGHDK and CDR2 SYGVNS. The CDR3 covers 14 residues. This chain's CDR3 is CASSVGTGDYEQYF. CDR3 DNA: TGTGCCAGCAGTGTCGGGACAGGGGACTACGAGCAGTACTTC.

This rearrangement joins TRBV27 to TRBJ1-4; 7 bases match TRBD1. Trimming took 1 base from V and 3 from J; bases not matched to a gene: 2. There are 15 residues in the CDR3. Germline loops: CDR1 MNHEY, CDR2 SMNVEV (reference sequence). CDR3 in amino acids: CASSLLGGSNEKLFF. The CDR3 nucleotides are TGTGCCAGCAGTTTATTAGGGGGCTCTAATGAAAAACTGTTTTTT.

The V and J genes are TRBV5-6 and TRBJ2-3; 7 nucleotides align to TRBD2. The CDR3 is made up of 17 amino acids. Germline lookup yields CDR1 SGHDT and CDR2 YYEEEE. The V gene end was trimmed by 5 bases and the J gene end by 1 base; junction bases not matched to a gene: 13. CDR3 sequence (DNA): TGTGCCAGCAGGACAAGCTTGGGGGAGGGTGGCACAGATACGCAGTATTTT. Its protein is CASRTSLGEGGTDTQYF.

This clone was detected only once. The J gene is TRBJ2-1, the V gene TRBV13, with TRBD2 identical over 10 bases. CDR3 length equals 17 residues. Germline trimming cut 3 bases from V and 10 bases from J; bases unmatched to any gene: 15. Germline V CDR1 and CDR2: PRHDT, FYEKMQ (reference sequence). CDR3 region: CASSFIAGGGGGGEQFF. CDR3 DNA sequence: TGTGCCAGCAGCTTTATAGCGGGAGGAGGGGGAGGGGGCGAGCAGTTCTTC. Full variable domain (outside the CDR3, taken from reference TRBV13 and TRBJ2-1): AAGVIQSPRHLIKEKRETATLKCYPIPRHDTVYWYQQGPGQDPQFLISFYEKMQSDKGSIPDRFSAQQFSDYHSELNMSSLELGDSALYFCASSFIAGGGGGGEQFFGPGTRLTVL.